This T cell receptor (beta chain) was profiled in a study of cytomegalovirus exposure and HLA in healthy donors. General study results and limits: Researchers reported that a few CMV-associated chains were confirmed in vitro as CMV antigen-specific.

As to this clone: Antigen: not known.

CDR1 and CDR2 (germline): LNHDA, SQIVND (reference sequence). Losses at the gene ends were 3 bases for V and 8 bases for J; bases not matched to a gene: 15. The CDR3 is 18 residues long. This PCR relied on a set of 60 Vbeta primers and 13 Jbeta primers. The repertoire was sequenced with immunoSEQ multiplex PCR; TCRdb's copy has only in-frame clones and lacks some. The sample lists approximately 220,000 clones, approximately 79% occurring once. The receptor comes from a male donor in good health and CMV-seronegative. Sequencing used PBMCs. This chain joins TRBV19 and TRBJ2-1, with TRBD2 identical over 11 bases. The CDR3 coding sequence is TGTGCCAGTAGTATGTGGCTAGCGGGGGGCCCGGAGGTCTATGAGCAGTTCTTC. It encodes CASSMWLAGGPEVYEQFF.